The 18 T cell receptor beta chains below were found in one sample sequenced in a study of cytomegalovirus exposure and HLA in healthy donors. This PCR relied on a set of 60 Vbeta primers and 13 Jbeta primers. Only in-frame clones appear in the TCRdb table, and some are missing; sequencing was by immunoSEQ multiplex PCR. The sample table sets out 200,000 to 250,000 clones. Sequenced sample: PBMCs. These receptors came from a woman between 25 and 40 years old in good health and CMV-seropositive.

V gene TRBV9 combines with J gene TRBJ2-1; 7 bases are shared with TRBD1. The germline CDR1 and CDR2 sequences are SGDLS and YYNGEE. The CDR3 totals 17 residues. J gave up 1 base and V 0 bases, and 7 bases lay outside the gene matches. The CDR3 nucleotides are TGTGCCAGCAGCGTAGCTACGAGACAGGGTTCCTACAATGAGCAGTTCTTC. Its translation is CASSVATRQGSYNEQFF.

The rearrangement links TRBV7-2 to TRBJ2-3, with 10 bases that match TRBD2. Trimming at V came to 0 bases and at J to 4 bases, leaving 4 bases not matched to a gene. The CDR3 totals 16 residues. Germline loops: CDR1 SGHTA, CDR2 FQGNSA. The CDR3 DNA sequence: TGTGCCAGCAGCTTAGCGCTAGCGGGAGAAGCAGATACGCAGTATTTT. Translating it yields CASSLALAGEADTQYF. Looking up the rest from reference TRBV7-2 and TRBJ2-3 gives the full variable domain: GAGVSQSPSNKVTEKGKDVELRCDPISGHTALYWYRQSLGQGLEFLIYFQGNSAPDKSGLPSDRFSAERTGGSVSTLTIQRTQQEDSAVYLCASSLALAGEADTQYFGPGTRLTVL.

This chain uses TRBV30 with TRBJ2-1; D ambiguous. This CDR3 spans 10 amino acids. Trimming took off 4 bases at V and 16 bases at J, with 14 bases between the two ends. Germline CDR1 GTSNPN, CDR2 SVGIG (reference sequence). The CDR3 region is CAWTPEVAFF. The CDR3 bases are TGTGCCTGGACTCCCGAAGTGGCCTTCTTC. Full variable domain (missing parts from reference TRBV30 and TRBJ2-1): SQTIHQWPATLVQPVGSPLSLECTVEGTSNPNLYWYRQAAGRGLQLLFYSVGIGQISSEVPQNLSASRPQDRQFILSSKKLLLSDSGFYLCAWTPEVAFFGPGTRLTVL.

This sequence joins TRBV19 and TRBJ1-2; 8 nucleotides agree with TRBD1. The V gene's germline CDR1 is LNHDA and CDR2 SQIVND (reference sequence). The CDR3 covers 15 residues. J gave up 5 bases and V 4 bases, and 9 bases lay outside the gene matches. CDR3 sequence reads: CASSTTQGARYGYTF. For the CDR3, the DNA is TGTGCCAGTAGTACCACCCAGGGGGCTCGGTATGGCTACACCTTC.

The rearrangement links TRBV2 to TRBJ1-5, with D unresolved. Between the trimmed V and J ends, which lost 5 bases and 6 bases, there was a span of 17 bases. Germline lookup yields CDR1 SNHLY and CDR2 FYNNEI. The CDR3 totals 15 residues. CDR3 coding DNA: TGTGCCAGCAGTAAGGACGGGGTGAGAGGTCAGCCCCAGCATTTT. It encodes CASSKDGVRGQPQHF.

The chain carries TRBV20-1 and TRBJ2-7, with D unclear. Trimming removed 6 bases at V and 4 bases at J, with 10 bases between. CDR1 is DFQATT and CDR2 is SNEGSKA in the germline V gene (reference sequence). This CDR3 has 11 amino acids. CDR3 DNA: TGCAGTGCCCCGTTGTCTTACGAGCAGTACTTC. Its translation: CSAPLSYEQYF.

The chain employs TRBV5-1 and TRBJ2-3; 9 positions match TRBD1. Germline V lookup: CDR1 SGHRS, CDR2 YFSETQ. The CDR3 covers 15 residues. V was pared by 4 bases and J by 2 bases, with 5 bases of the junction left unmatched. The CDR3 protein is CASSIGQGLTDTQYF. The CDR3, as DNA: TGCGCCAGCAGCATAGGACAGGGGCTCACAGATACGCAGTATTTT.

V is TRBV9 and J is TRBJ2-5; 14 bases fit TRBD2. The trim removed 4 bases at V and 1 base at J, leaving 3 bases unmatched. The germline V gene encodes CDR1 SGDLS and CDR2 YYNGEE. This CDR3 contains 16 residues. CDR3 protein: CASSRTSGGPQETQYF. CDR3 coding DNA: TGTGCCAGCAGCCGGACTAGCGGGGGGCCCCAAGAGACCCAGTACTTC.

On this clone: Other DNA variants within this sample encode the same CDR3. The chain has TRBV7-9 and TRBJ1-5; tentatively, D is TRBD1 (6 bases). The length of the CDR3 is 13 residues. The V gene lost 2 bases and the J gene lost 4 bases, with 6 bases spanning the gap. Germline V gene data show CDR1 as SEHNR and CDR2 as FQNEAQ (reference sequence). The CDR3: CASSLTGNQPQHF. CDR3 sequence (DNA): TGTGCCAGCAGCTTAACAGGGAATCAGCCCCAGCATTTT.

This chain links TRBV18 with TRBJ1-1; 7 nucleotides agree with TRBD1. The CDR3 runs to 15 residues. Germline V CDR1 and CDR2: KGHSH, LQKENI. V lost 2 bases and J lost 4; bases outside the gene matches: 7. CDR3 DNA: TGTGCCAGCTCACCAGCCCCAACAGGGGTCACTGAAGCTTTCTTT. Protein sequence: CASSPAPTGVTEAFF.

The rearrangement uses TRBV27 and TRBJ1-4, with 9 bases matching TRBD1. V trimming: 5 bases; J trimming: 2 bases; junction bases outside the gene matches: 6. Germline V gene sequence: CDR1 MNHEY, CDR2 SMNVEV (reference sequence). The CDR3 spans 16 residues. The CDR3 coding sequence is TGTGCCAGCAGTCCGGGACAGGGTCTTACTAATGAAAAACTGTTTTTT. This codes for CASSPGQGLTNEKLFF.

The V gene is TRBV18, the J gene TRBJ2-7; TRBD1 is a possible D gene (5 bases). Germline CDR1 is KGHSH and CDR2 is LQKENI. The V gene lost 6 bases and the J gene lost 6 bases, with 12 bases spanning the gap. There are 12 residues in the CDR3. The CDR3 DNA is TGTGCCAGCTCTCAGGGAAGGGTCGAGCAGTACTTC. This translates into CASSQGRVEQYF.

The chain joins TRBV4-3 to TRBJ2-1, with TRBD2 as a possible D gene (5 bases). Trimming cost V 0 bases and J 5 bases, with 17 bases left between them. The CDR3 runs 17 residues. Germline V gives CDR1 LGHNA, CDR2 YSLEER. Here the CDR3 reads CASSQDQRTGGNNEQFF. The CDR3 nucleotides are TGCGCCAGCAGCCAAGATCAGAGGACTGGCGGCAACAATGAGCAGTTCTTC.

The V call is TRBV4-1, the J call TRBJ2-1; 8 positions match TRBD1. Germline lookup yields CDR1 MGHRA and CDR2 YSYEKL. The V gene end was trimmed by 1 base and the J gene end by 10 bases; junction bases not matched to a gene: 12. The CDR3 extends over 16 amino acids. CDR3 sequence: CASSQAGTGPSREQFF. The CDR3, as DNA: TGCGCCAGCAGCCAAGCCGGGACAGGCCCGTCGCGGGAGCAGTTCTTC.

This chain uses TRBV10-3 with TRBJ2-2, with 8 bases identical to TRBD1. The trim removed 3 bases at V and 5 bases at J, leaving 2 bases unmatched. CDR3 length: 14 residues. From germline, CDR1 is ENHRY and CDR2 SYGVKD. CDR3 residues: CAISDTGGTGELFF. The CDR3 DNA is TGTGCCATCAGTGACACAGGGGGAACCGGGGAGCTGTTTTTT.

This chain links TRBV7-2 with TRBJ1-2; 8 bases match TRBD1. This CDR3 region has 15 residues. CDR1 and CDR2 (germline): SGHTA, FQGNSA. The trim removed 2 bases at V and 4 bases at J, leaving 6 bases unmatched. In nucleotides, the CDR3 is TGTGCCAGCAGCTTACAGGACAGGGTTGCCTATGGCTACACCTTC. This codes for CASSLQDRVAYGYTF.

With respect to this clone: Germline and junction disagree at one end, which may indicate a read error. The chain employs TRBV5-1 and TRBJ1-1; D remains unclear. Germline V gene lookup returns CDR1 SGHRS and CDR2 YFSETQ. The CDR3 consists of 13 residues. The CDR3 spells CASSYGINTEALF. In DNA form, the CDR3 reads TGCGCCAGCAGCTACGGGATAAACACTGAAGCTCTCTTT. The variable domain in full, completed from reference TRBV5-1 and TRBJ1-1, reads KAGVTQTPRYLIKTRGQQVTLSCSPISGHRSVSWYQQTPGQGLQFLFEYFSETQRNKGNFPGRFSGRQFSNSRSEMNVSTLELGDSALYLCASSYGINTEALFGQGTRLTVV.

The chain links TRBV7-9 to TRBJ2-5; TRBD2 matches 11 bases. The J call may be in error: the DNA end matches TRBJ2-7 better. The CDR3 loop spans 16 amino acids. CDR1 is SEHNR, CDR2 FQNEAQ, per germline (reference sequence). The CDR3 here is CASSLALAGGFYEQYF. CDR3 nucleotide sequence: TGTGCCAGCAGCTTAGCTCTAGCGGGGGGCTTCTACGAGCAGTACTTC.